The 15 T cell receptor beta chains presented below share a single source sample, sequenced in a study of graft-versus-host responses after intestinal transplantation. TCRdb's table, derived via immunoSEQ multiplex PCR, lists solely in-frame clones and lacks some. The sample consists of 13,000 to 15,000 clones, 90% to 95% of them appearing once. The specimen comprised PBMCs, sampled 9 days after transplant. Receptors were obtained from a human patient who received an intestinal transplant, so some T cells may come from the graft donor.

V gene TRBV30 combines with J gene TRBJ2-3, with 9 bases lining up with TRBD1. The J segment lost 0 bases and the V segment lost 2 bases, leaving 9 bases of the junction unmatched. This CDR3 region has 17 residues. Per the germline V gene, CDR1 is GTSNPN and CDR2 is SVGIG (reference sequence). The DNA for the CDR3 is TGTGCCTGGAGTCCAACACAGGGGGCGCGGAGCACAGATACGCAGTATTTT. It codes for CAWSPTQGARSTDTQYF.

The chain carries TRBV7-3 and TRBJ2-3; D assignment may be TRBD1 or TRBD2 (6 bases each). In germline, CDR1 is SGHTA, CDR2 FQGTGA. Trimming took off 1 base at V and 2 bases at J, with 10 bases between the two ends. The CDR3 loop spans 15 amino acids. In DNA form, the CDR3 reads TGTGCCAGCAGCTTAATCGGGGGCCCCACAGATACGCAGTATTTT. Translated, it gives CASSLIGGPTDTQYF. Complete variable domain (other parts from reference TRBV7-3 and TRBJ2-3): GAGVSQTPSNKVTEKGKYVELRCDPISGHTALYWYRQSLGQGPEFLIYFQGTGAADDSGLPNDRFFAVRPEGSVSTLKIQRTERGDSAVYLCASSLIGGPTDTQYFGPGTRLTVL.

CDR3 loop: CASSADLRSSYNEQFF. CDR3 in DNA: TGTGCCAGCAGCGCGGACCTGAGGAGCTCCTACAATGAGCAGTTCTTC. This chain connects TRBV5-4 to TRBJ2-1; no firm D call. The V gene's germline CDR1 is SGHNT and CDR2 YYREEE (reference sequence). V lost 4 bases and J 0 bases, leaving 14 bases between the germline ends. There are 16 residues in the CDR3.

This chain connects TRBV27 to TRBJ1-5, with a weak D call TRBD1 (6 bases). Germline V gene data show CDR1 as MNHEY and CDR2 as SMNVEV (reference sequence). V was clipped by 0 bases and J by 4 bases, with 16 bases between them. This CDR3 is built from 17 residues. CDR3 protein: CASSLSFPGGGNQPQHF. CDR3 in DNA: TGTGCCAGCAGTTTATCCTTCCCGGGGGGCGGAAATCAGCCCCAGCATTTT.

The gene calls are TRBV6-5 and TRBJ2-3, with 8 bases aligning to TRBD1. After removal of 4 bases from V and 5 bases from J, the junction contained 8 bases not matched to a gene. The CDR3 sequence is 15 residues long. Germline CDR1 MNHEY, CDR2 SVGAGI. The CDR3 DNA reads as TGTGCCAGCAGTTCTCTTGACAGGGGTAGAGATACGCAGTATTTT. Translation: CASSSLDRGRDTQYF.

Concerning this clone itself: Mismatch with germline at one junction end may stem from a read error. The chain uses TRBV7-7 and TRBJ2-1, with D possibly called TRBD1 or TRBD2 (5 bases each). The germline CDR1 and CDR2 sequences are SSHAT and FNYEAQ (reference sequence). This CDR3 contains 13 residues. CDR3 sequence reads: CASSPLVGDEQFF. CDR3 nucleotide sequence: TGTGCTAGCAGCCCCCTGGTGGGGGATGAGCAGTTCTTC.

The chain's CDR3 is CASSPMVAHGPNEQYF. DNA for the CDR3: TGTGCCAGCAGCCCGATGGTGGCCCACGGCCCCAACGAGCAGTACTTC. The rearrangement uses TRBV7-2 and TRBJ2-5; no firm D call. The J call may be incorrect, as the DNA end agrees better with TRBJ2-7. Germline lookup yields CDR1 SGHTA and CDR2 FQGNSA. CDR3 length: 16 amino acids.

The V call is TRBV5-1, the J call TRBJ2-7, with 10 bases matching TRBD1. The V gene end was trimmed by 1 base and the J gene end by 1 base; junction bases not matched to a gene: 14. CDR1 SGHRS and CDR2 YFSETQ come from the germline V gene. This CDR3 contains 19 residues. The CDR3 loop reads CASSLLVSKGQGTSYEQYF. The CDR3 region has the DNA TGCGCCAGCAGCTTGTTAGTTTCAAAGGGACAGGGGACTTCCTACGAGCAGTACTTC.

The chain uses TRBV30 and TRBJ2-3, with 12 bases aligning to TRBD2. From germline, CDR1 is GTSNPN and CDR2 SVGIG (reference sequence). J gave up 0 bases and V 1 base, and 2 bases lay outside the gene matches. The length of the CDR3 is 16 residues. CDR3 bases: TGTGCCTGGAGTGCCGGGACTAGCGGGAGCACAGATACGCAGTATTTT. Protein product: CAWSAGTSGSTDTQYF. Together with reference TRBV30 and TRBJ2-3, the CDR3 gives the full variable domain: SQTIHQWPATLVQPVGSPLSLECTVEGTSNPNLYWYRQAAGRGLQLLFYSVGIGQISSEVPQNLSASRPQDRQFILSSKKLLLSDSGFYLCAWSAGTSGSTDTQYFGPGTRLTVL.

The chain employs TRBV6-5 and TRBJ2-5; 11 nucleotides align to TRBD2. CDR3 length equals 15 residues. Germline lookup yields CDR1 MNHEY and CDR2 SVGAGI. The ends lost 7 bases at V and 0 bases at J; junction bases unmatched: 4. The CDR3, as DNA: TGTGCCAGCAACCGACTAGCGGGGTACCAAGAGACCCAGTACTTC. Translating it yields CASNRLAGYQETQYF.

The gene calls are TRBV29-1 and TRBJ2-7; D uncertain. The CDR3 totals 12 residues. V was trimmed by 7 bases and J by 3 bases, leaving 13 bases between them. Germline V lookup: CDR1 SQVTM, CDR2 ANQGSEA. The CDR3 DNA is TGCAGCGCGCATGTGGGGAACTACGAGCAGTACTTC. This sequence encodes CSAHVGNYEQYF.

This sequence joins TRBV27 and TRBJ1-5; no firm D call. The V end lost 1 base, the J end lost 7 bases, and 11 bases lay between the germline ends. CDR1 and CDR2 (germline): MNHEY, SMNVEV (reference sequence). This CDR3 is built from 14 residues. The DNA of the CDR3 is TGTGCCAGCAGTTTATTGGGAGGGCTCCAGCCCCAGCATTTT. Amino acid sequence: CASSLLGGLQPQHF.

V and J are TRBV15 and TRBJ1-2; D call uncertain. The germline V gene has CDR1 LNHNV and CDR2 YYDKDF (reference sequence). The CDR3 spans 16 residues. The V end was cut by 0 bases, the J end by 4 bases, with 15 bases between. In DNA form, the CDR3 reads TGTGCCACCAGCAGAGATAACACGGCTGGTCGCTATGGCTACACCTTC. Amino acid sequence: CATSRDNTAGRYGYTF. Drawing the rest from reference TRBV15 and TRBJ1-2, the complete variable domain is DAMVIQNPRYQVTQFGKPVTLSCSQTLNHNVMYWYQQKSSQAPKLLFHYYDKDFNNEADTPDNFQSRRPNTSFCFLDIRSPGLGDTAMYLCATSRDNTAGRYGYTFGSGTRLTVV.

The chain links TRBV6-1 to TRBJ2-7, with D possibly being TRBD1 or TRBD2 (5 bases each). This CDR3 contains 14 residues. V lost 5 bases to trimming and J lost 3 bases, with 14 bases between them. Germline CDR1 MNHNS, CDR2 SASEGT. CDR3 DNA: TGTGCCAGCAGTACCGGGGCCTACCACTACGAGCAGTACTTC. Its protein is CASSTGAYHYEQYF.

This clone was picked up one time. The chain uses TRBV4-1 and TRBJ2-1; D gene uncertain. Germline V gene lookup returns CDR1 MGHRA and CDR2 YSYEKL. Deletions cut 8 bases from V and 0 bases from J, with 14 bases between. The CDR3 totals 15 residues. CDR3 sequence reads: CASAPPPSSYNEQFF. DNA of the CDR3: TGCGCCAGCGCCCCTCCTCCGAGCTCCTACAATGAGCAGTTCTTC.